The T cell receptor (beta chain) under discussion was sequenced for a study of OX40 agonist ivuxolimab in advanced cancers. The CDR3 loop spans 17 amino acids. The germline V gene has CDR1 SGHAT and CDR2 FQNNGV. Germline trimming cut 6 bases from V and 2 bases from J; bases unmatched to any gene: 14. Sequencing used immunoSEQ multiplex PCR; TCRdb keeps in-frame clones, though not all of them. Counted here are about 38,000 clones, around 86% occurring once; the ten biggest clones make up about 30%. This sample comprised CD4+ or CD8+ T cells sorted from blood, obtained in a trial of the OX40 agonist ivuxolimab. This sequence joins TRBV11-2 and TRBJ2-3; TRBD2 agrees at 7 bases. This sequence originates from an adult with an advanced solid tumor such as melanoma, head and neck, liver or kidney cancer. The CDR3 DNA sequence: TGTGCCAGCAGGACGTTCGGCGGGAGAAGACCCACAGATACGCAGTATTTT. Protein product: CASRTFGGRRPTDTQYF.